This T cell receptor (beta chain) was found in a study of response to subunit inactivated influenza vaccine. There are 13 residues in the CDR3. The V gene's germline CDR1 is DFQATT and CDR2 SNEGSKA (reference sequence). V gave up 6 bases and J gave up 6 bases; unmatched junction bases: 11. TCRdb recomputed calls from the RT-PCR reads with MiXCR, one row per CDR3 protein. The table includes hundreds of thousands of distinct CDR3 sequences, around a sixth detected once. This clonotype was obtained from a man aged 50 to 59 who received an inactivated influenza vaccine. J is TRBJ2-7 and V is TRBV20-1; 7 bases line up with TRBD1. The sample in question was PBMCs from blood, obtained 5 days after vaccination. In DNA form, the CDR3 reads TGCAGTGCCACCCGGGACAGCGTCGGCGAGCAGTACTTC. Its translation is CSATRDSVGEQYF.